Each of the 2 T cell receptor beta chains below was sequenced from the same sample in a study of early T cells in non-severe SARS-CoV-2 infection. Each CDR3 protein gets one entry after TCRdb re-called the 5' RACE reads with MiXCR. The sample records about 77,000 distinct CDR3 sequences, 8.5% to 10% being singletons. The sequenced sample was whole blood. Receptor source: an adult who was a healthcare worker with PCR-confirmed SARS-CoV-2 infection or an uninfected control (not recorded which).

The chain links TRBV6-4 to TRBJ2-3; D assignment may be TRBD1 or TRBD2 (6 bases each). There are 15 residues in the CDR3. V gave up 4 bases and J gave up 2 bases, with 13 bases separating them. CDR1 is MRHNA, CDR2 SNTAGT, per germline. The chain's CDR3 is CASSARGALTDTQYF. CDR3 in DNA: TGTGCCAGCAGTGCGAGGGGGGCCCTCACAGATACGCAGTATTTT.

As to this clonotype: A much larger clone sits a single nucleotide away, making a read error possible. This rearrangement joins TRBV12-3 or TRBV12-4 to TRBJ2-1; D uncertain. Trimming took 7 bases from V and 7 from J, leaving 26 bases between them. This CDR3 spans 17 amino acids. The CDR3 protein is CASISRVSRWAGNEQFF. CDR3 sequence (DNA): TGTGCCAGCATCTCCCGCGTCAGTAGGTGGGCCGGTAATGAGCAGTTCTTC.